This T cell receptor beta chain derives from a study of shared clonotypes between healthy human individuals. Data came from immunoSEQ multiplex PCR; TCRdb stores just in-frame clones and leaves some out. This sample has just under 350,000 clones, with around 67% found just once. V was pared by 3 bases and J by 3 bases, with 6 bases of the junction left unmatched. The CDR3 runs 15 residues. Germline V CDR1 and CDR2: SGHDT, YYEEEE. The V gene is TRBV5-6, the J gene TRBJ1-1, with TRBD1 matching over 9 bases. The sequence derives from a man under 40 in good health. The sample taken for sequencing was memory CD4+ T cells sorted from blood. Subset denoted: CD45RA-negative fraction. CDR3 sequence reads: CASSSDRGRYTEAFF. DNA for the CDR3: TGTGCCAGCAGCTCTGACAGGGGGAGGTACACTGAAGCTTTCTTT.